These 27 T cell receptor beta chains originate from one sample sequenced in a study of regulatory T cells in long-lasting Graves disease. Indicated time point: newly diagnosed GD, antithyroid drugs for less than 3 months. RNA isolated from PBMCs was used to make the TCR library. For TCR beta, libraries came from iRepertoire HTBI primers and Arm-PCR of CDR3 regions. TCRdb re-derived calls from the multiplex PCR reads in MiXCR, one entry per CDR3 protein. The sample has about 220,000 distinct CDR3 sequences, roughly a fifth seen once. The same specimen was also included in a second study, on T cells in Graves' hyperthyroidism and ophthalmopathy.

Sequencing was performed on peripheral blood mononuclear cells (PBMCs), taken at new diagnosis, from a patient treated with antithyroid drugs. The receptor source for this set is a woman aged 25-40 years with Graves disease.

This clonotype has a count of ten or more. This chain links TRBV30 with TRBJ1-3, with a possible D match to TRBD1 (5 bases). V was clipped by 8 bases and J by 0 bases, with 11 bases between them. The length of the CDR3 is 13 residues. The V gene's germline CDR1 is GTSNPN and CDR2 SVGIG (reference sequence). The CDR3 sequence: CAGDSLSGNTIYF. CDR3 DNA sequence: TGTGCCGGAGACAGTCTCTCTGGAAACACCATATATTTT.

As for this clonotype: This may come from a read error, since a much larger clone is one base off. V usage is TRBV6-2 or TRBV6-3 and J usage is TRBJ2-1; 8 nucleotides line up with TRBD2. The germline CDR1 and CDR2 sequences are MNHEY and SVGEGT. This CDR3 has 15 amino acids. The CDR3, as DNA: TGTGCCAGCAGTAGGGGACTAGAGCTCTACGATGAGCAGTTCTTC. Translated: CASSRGLELYDEQFF.

The rearrangement joins TRBV16 to TRBJ1-2; unclear D gene. The CDR3 spans 12 residues. Trimming cost V 4 bases and J 8 bases, with 11 bases left between them. Germline V CDR1 and CDR2: KGHSY, FQNENV. Written as DNA, the CDR3 is TGTGCCAGCAGCCCGACGATAGGGGGCTACACCTTC. It encodes CASSPTIGGYTF.

The rearrangement uses TRBV29-1 and TRBJ1-4; tentatively, D is TRBD1 (5 bases). Deletions cut 6 bases from V and 6 bases from J, with 17 bases between. Germline CDR1 SQVTM, CDR2 ANQGSEA. The CDR3 loop spans 14 amino acids. CDR3 loop: CSVGRGPRDEKLFF. The CDR3 region has the DNA TGCAGCGTCGGGAGGGGTCCCAGGGATGAAAAACTGTTTTTT.

This clonotype was detected ten times or more. The chain couples TRBV9 to TRBJ2-3, with D unresolved. V lost 0 bases to trimming and J lost 2 bases, with 4 bases between them. Looked up from germline, CDR1 is SGDLS and CDR2 is YYNGEE. CDR3 size: 13 residues. The CDR3 DNA is TGTGCCAGCAGCGTAGTATCCACAGATACGCAGTATTTT. The encoded protein is CASSVVSTDTQYF.

This clonotype was detected ten times or more. The CDR3 bases are TGTGCCTGGAGTCCAGGGGCTGGGGCCAACGTCCTGACTTTC. Its translation: CAWSPGAGANVLTF. The chain couples TRBV30 to TRBJ2-6, with D possibly matching TRBD1 (6 bases). The germline V and J ends were trimmed by 2 bases and 2 bases, with 7 bases remaining between them. This CDR3 comprises 14 residues. The germline V gene has CDR1 GTSNPN and CDR2 SVGIG (reference sequence). The entire variable domain, with the rest obtained from reference TRBV30 and TRBJ2-6, is as follows: SQTIHQWPATLVQPVGSPLSLECTVEGTSNPNLYWYRQAAGRGLQLLFYSVGIGQISSEVPQNLSASRPQDRQFILSSKKLLLSDSGFYLCAWSPGAGANVLTFGAGSRLTVL.

The V call is TRBV19, the J call TRBJ2-7; 10 nucleotides line up with TRBD2. The germline gives CDR1 LNHDA, CDR2 SQIVND (reference sequence). This CDR3 region has 15 residues. With V trimmed by 3 bases and J by 0 bases, 2 bases remained unmatched. CDR3 DNA: TGTGCCAGTAGTATTCGACTAGCGGGCTCCTACGAGCAGTACTTC. This sequence encodes CASSIRLAGSYEQYF.

This clonotype has at least ten counts. The chain has TRBV30 and TRBJ2-2, with D perhaps assigned TRBD1 or TRBD2 (5 bases each). Trimming removed 2 bases from V and 3 bases from J, with 13 bases in between. The germline V gene has CDR1 GTSNPN and CDR2 SVGIG (reference sequence). This CDR3 is built from 15 residues. The CDR3 sequence: CAWSTRVGDTGELFF. The CDR3 coding sequence is TGTGCCTGGAGTACCAGGGTGGGGGACACCGGGGAGCTGTTTTTT.

This clonotype has ten or more counts. The chain carries TRBV28 and TRBJ1-2, with D possibly TRBD1 on 5 matching bases. The CDR3 runs to 14 residues. Trimming pared 7 bases from V and 5 bases from J, leaving 17 bases between. CDR1 is MDHEN and CDR2 is SYDVKM in the germline V gene. The CDR3, as DNA: TGTGCCAGCACCCTCCAGGGACCTGAATATGGCTACACCTTC. It codes for CASTLQGPEYGYTF.

This clonotype was seen many times. A read error is possible here, since a much larger clone lies one base away. The chain carries TRBV7-9 and TRBJ1-1; D may be TRBD1 (5 bases). CDR3 length: 13 residues. V lost 1 base to trimming and J lost 3 bases, with 6 bases between them. Germline V gene lookup returns CDR1 SEHNR and CDR2 FQNEAQ (reference sequence). The CDR3 sequence: CASSLVRDTEAFF. CDR3 in DNA: TGTGCCAGCAGCTTAGTCAGGGACACTGAAGCTTTCTTT.

Many counts were recorded for this clonotype. J is TRBJ2-1 and V is TRBV13; 9 positions match TRBD1. The CDR3 has 15 amino acids. J lost 5 bases, V lost 5 bases, and 7 bases had no gene match. From germline, CDR1 is PRHDT and CDR2 FYEKMQ (reference sequence). The CDR3 region is CASSHRDRVNNEQFF. The CDR3, as DNA: TGTGCCAGCAGCCACCGGGACAGGGTGAACAATGAGCAGTTCTTC.

This clonotype was observed at least ten times. The chain is built from TRBV6-2 or TRBV6-3 and TRBJ2-3, with 14 nucleotides matching TRBD2. The CDR3 spans 15 residues. Germline V gene sequence: CDR1 MNHEY, CDR2 SVGEGT. The V gene end was trimmed by 6 bases and the J gene end by 4 bases; junction bases not matched to a gene: 3. CDR3 nucleotide sequence: TGTGCCAGCAGCAAGACTAGCGGGGGGGCAGATACGCAGTATTTT. Protein sequence: CASSKTSGGADTQYF.

Points on this clonotype: This may be a read error: a much more frequent sequence differs by one nucleotide. This sequence joins TRBV11-1 and TRBJ2-1; TRBD2 agrees at 11 bases. This CDR3 has 17 residues. Germline values: CDR1 SGHAT, CDR2 FQDESV (reference sequence). Written as DNA, the CDR3 is TGTGCCAACAGCCCTTCCTCCGGGACTAGCGGCTACAATGAGCAGTTCTTC. This gives the protein CANSPSSGTSGYNEQFF.

This clonotype was seen a few times. The V gene is TRBV7-8, the J gene TRBJ2-1, with D uncertain. Per the germline V gene, CDR1 is SGHVS and CDR2 is FQNEAQ. The length of the CDR3 is 13 residues. V was shortened by 2 bases and J by 0 bases, with 2 bases between the two germline ends. The CDR3 DNA sequence: TGTGCCAGCAGCTTATTCTCCTACAATGAGCAGTTCTTC. The encoded protein is CASSLFSYNEQFF.

In its sample, this clonotype was seen a few times. This chain joins TRBV29-1 and TRBJ1-3, with a tentative D call TRBD1 (5 bases). Germline V gene sequence: CDR1 SQVTM, CDR2 ANQGSEA. The V gene lost 7 bases and the J gene lost 0 bases, with 16 bases spanning the gap. The CDR3 is 15 amino acids. The CDR3 region is CSGGGEPSSGNTIYF. In DNA form, the CDR3 reads TGCAGCGGTGGGGGAGAACCGAGCTCTGGAAACACCATATATTTT.

This clonotype was seen only once. A far larger clone is a single base away, which makes a read error likely. The rearrangement uses TRBV9 and TRBJ2-7; D is perhaps TRBD2 (6 bases). The CDR3 has 16 amino acids. Germline V lookup: CDR1 SGDLS, CDR2 YYNGEE. The germline V and J ends were trimmed by 5 bases and 0 bases, with 18 bases remaining between them. This CDR3 reads CASSGSPGTRSYEQYF. Here the CDR3 DNA reads TGTGCCAGCAGTGGATCCCCCGGGACTCGCTCCTACGAGCAGTACTTC.

The chain carries TRBV6-9 and TRBJ2-2; D is possibly TRBD2 (5 bases). V lost 4 bases and J lost 3, with 21 bases in between. The CDR3 is 18 residues long. Germline-derived CDR1 and CDR2 are MNHGY and SVAAGI. CDR3 nucleotide sequence: TGTGCCAGCAGTTCCACAAGAGGTAGAACCGGGGACACCGGGGAGCTGTTTTTT. It specifies CASSSTRGRTGDTGELFF.

The table lists this clonotype with many counts. The chain joins TRBV6-5 to TRBJ2-7, with 9 bases identical to TRBD1. From germline, CDR1 is MNHEY and CDR2 SVGAGI. The junction had 5 bases not matched to a gene; V was cut back by 4 bases and J by 7 bases. The CDR3 consists of 13 residues. CDR3 protein: CASSLGQGWEQYF. The CDR3 DNA reads as TGTGCCAGCAGTTTGGGACAGGGTTGGGAGCAGTACTTC.

Many counts were recorded for this clonotype. The chain has TRBV6-1 and TRBJ1-5; 8 bases agree with TRBD1. With V trimmed by 5 bases and J by 4 bases, 10 bases remained unmatched. The CDR3 runs to 16 residues. Per the germline V gene, CDR1 is MNHNS and CDR2 is SASEGT. The CDR3 region is CASSLRDRPYNQPQHF. The CDR3 bases are TGTGCCAGCAGTCTCCGGGACAGGCCCTATAATCAGCCCCAGCATTTT.

Ten or more counts support this clonotype. This chain links TRBV7-9 with TRBJ1-1; D is undetermined. Per the germline V gene, CDR1 is SEHNR and CDR2 is FQNEAQ (reference sequence). This CDR3 region has 11 residues. V was cut by 5 bases and J by 8 bases, with 9 bases left in between. CDR3: CASSLIHEAFF. CDR3 nucleotides: TGTGCCAGCAGCCTGATACACGAAGCTTTCTTT.

The chain combines TRBV9 with TRBJ1-5; D is unclear. Germline assignment: CDR1 SGDLS and CDR2 YYNGEE. V was shortened by 0 bases and J by 5 bases, with 6 bases between the two germline ends. There are 13 residues in the CDR3. For the CDR3, the DNA is TGTGCCAGCAGCGTAGTTCCGGATCAGCCCCAGCATTTT. Its protein is CASSVVPDQPQHF. Supplemented by reference TRBV9 and TRBJ1-5, the full variable domain reads DSGVTQTPKHLITATGQRVTLRCSPRSGDLSVYWYQQSLDQGLQFLIQYYNGEERAKGNILERFSAQQFPDLHSELNLSSLELGDSALYFCASSVVPDQPQHFGDGTRLSIL.

There are many counts of this clonotype. The chain couples TRBV28 to TRBJ2-2; D not certain. The CDR3 covers 16 residues. V shed 3 bases and J shed 4 bases, with 15 bases lying between them. Germline lookup yields CDR1 MDHEN and CDR2 SYDVKM. This chain's CDR3 is CASSFMNRVVTGELFF. The CDR3 DNA follows: TGTGCCAGCAGTTTTATGAATCGGGTGGTCACCGGGGAGCTGTTTTTT.

This clonotype was counted many times. The chain uses TRBV27 and TRBJ1-1; the D gene is possibly TRBD1 (5 bases). The V end lost 4 bases, the J end lost 1 base, and 13 bases lay between the germline ends. This CDR3 is 15 amino acids long. In germline, CDR1 is MNHEY, CDR2 SMNVEV (reference sequence). The CDR3 nucleotides read TGTGCCAGCAGTTCGGGGCCGGGTCGGAACACTGAAGCTTTCTTT. It encodes CASSSGPGRNTEAFF.

As concerns this clonotype: Here the CDR3 omits its conserved ending phenylalanine or tryptophan, so a read error is the likely source. The V and J genes are TRBV6-2 or TRBV6-3 and TRBJ2-5; possibly TRBD1 for D (5 bases). This CDR3 has 15 amino acids. In germline, CDR1 is MNHEY, CDR2 SVGEGT. The CDR3 DNA reads TGTGCCAGCAATTACACCCCCACAGGCCAAGAGACCCAGTACTCC. It yields the protein CASNYTPTGQETQYS.

This clonotype was seen at least ten times. J is TRBJ1-1 and V is TRBV5-6; TRBD1 matches 10 bases. This CDR3 has 17 residues. Germline CDR1 SGHDT, CDR2 YYEEEE. V shed 1 base and J 1 base; nucleotides not matched to a gene: 7. The chain's CDR3 is CASSLLDRGPANTEAFF. Here the CDR3 DNA reads TGTGCCAGCAGCTTGCTAGACAGGGGGCCGGCGAACACTGAAGCTTTCTTT. The full variable domain, completed using reference TRBV5-6 and TRBJ1-1, is DAGVTQSPTHLIKTRGQQVTLRCSPKSGHDTVSWYQQALGQGPQFIFQYYEEEERQRGNFPDRFSGHQFPNYSSELNVNALLLGDSALYLCASSLLDRGPANTEAFFGQGTRLTVV.

This clonotype was recorded many times. The rearrangement joins TRBV24-1 to TRBJ1-1; D is unclear. CDR1 KGHDR and CDR2 SFDVKD come from the germline V gene. V lost 4 bases, J lost 1 base, and 6 bases lay in between. The CDR3 totals 13 residues. CDR3 amino acids: CATSEGSNTEAFF. The DNA for the CDR3 is TGTGCCACCAGTGAAGGGTCGAACACTGAAGCTTTCTTT.

This clonotype was observed at least ten times. The rearrangement links TRBV12-3 or TRBV12-4 to TRBJ2-6, with 9 nucleotides matching TRBD1. The CDR3 extends over 18 amino acids. J lost 4 bases, V lost 0 bases, and 7 bases had no gene match. Here the CDR3 reads CASSLAGTGLLGANVLTF. The DNA for the CDR3 is TGTGCCAGCAGTTTAGCCGGGACAGGGCTGTTAGGGGCCAACGTCCTGACTTTC.